Listed here is a single T cell receptor (beta chain). The antigen remains undetermined. The CDR3 has 14 residues. The germline V gene encodes CDR1 ENHRY and CDR2 SYGVKD. With 8 bases removed from V and 7 bases from J, the gap between germline ends came to 20 bases. This entry belongs to a study of T cells in localized non-small cell lung cancer. Data came from immunoSEQ multiplex PCR; TCRdb stores just in-frame clones and leaves some out. Seen here are approximately 34,000 clones, roughly 93% observed once, and the top ten hold roughly 8.2%. Study-level points and caveats: The appearance of a median approximately 57 of the top 100 tumor clones was seen in adjacent lung. Uninvolved neighboring lung showed the greatest T cell clonality, exceeding tumor.

The specimen comprised peripheral blood, sampled before any cancer treatment. The V gene is TRBV10-3, the J gene TRBJ1-1, with D maybe TRBD1 (6 bases). The receptor was isolated from a female donor over 55 with stage I lung adenocarcinoma. This CDR3 reads CAIAGTSTLGEAFF. The CDR3 coding sequence is TGTGCCATCGCCGGGACATCGACTCTTGGTGAAGCTTTCTTT.